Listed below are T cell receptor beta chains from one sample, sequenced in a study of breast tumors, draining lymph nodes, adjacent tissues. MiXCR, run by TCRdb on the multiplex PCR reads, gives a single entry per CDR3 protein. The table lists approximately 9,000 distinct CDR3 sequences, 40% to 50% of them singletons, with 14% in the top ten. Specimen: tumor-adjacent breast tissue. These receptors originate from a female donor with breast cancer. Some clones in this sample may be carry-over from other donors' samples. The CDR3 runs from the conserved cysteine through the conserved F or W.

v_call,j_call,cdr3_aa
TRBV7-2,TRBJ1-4,CASSLSGATNEKLFF
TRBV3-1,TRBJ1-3,CASSPATGNTIYF
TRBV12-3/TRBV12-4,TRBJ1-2,CASRGTGSNYGYTF
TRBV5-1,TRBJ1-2,CASSLTGEGVYGYTF
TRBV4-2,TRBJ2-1,CASSQDEGWDEQFF
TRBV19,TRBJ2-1,CASSTGGAGGYEQFF
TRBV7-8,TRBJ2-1,CASSPTGTKPWNEQFF
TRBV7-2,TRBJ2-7,CASSSTGGGEQYF
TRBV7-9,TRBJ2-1,CASSLLSFYNEQFF
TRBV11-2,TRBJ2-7,CASSSGLAGTRTVF
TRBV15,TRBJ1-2,CATSRDQQPYTF
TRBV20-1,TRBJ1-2,CSARVSNYGYTF
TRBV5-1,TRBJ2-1,CASSFGGNEQFF
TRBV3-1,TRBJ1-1,CASSQNQGQAEAFF
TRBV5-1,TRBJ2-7,CASSATGREQYF
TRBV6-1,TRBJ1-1,CASSERDLRAFF
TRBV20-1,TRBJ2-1,CSALTPILAGLGEQFF
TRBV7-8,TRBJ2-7,CASSPQSGPTYEQYF
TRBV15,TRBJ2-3,CATSRSLDRTDTQYF
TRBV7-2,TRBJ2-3,CASSFSTDTQYF
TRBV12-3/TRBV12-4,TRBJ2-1,CASSFTGYERNEQFF
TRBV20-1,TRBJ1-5,CSALDSPGQPQHF
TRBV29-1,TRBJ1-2,CSVEDPFSGGYTF
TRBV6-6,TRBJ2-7,CASSFEGWEQYF
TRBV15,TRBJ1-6,CATSRDRVNYNSPLHF
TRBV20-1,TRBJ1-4,CSATAWEKLFF
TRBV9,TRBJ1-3,CASSAGQAHSGNTIYF
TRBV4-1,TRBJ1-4,CASSRATQGTEKLFF
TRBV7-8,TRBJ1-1,CASSSNTNTEAFF
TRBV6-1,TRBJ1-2,CASSNGRPAQGTNYGYTF
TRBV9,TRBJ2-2,CASSVGWGTNTGELFF
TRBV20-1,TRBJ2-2,CSARQRTNTGELFF
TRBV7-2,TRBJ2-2,CASRGARTANTGELFF
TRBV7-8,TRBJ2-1,CASTPRTGQGYNEQFF
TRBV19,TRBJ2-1,CASSVTGFAYNEQFF
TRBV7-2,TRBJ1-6,CASKAGSLNSPLHF
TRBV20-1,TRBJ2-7,CSTRGREGREQYF
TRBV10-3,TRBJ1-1,CAISELSTEAFF
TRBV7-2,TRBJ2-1,CASSSGLAGQPKFSNEQFF
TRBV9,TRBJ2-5,CASSVGTVPLETQYF
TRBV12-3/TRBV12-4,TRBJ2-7,CASRGTGEREQYF
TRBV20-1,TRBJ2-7,CSASKQELAGVEQYF
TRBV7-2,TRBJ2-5,CASHRRGQETQYF
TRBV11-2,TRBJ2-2,CASSLGRELFF
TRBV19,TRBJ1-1,CASSIGVAGGTEAFF
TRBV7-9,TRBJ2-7,CASSPSGQGKYEQYF
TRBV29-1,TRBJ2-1,CSAPTSGSEQFF
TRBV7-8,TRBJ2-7,CASSLLGQPNSYGRYF
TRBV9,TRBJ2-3,CASSGNTDTQYF
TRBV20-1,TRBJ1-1,CSARVGGQGGNTEAFF
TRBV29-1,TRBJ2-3,CSVVPPGSRTDTQYF
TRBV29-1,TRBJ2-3,CSVPMLAGSVTDTQYF
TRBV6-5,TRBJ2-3,CASSYSNSGGSSTDTQYF